The 11 T cell receptor beta chains listed next were all sequenced from one sample in a study of blood T cell repertoires in COVID-19. Sequencing used immunoSEQ multiplex PCR; TCRdb keeps in-frame clones, though not all of them. Of about 52,000 clones listed, approximately 80% were seen once; the top ten hold around 6.6%. The sample taken for sequencing was peripheral blood. These receptors all stem from a man between 65 and 85 years old with active COVID-19.

V usage is TRBV4-1 and J usage is TRBJ2-2, with 8 positions matching TRBD1. There are 15 residues in the CDR3. J gave up 7 bases and V 1 base, and 5 bases lay outside the gene matches. Germline assignment: CDR1 MGHRA and CDR2 YSYEKL. CDR3 bases: TGCGCCAGCAGCCAAGTGCAGGGGGCGGGCGGGGAGCTGTTTTTT. Its translation: CASSQVQGAGGELFF.

The CDR3, as DNA: TGTGCCAGCAGCACTAAAGGTAGTGCCGGCAGGGCCCTCACTCTGGGGCCCAACGTCCTGACTTTC. It is translated as CASSTKGSAGRALTLGPNVLTF. The V gene is TRBV21-1, the J gene TRBJ2-6; TRBD1, the D gene given by the table, was not confirmed from the DNA. TRBV21-1 is listed as a pseudogene. This CDR3 region has 22 residues.

This chain links TRBV7-2 with TRBJ1-2; TRBD1 agrees at 8 bases. Germline loops: CDR1 SGHTA, CDR2 FQGNSA. The CDR3 has 15 residues. Germline trimming cut 5 bases from V and 4 bases from J; bases unmatched to any gene: 9. In DNA, the CDR3 is TGTGCCAGCAGCCCGGAGACAGGGGTTCCCTATGGCTACACCTTC. It codes for CASSPETGVPYGYTF.

V is TRBV6-5 and J is TRBJ1-2, with 10 bases aligning to TRBD1. The length of the CDR3 is 13 residues. The V gene's germline CDR1 is MNHEY and CDR2 SVGAGI. V was pared by 6 bases and J by 8 bases, with 6 bases of the junction left unmatched. The CDR3 spells CASRRQGANGYTF. As DNA, the CDR3 is TGTGCCAGCAGGAGACAGGGGGCAAACGGCTACACCTTC.

The rearrangement joins TRBV19 to TRBJ1-1; D not certain. CDR1 is LNHDA and CDR2 is SQIVND in the germline V gene (reference sequence). V lost 5 bases and J 5 bases, leaving 12 bases between the germline ends. There are 13 residues in the CDR3. CDR3 in DNA: TGTGCCAGTAGTGGACTACAAGGGACTGAAGCTTTCTTT. Encoded protein: CASSGLQGTEAFF.

This clone was seen only a few times. This chain joins TRBV2 and TRBJ1-6; D remains unclear. Germline CDR1 and CDR2: SNHLY and FYNNEI. V was clipped by 8 bases and J by 6 bases, with 11 bases between them. The CDR3 loop spans 13 amino acids. CDR3 loop: CASCAGPNSPLHF. Written as DNA, the CDR3 is TGTGCCAGCTGCGCGGGCCCTAATTCACCCCTCCACTTT.

The chain is built from TRBV9 and TRBJ2-1, with D possibly TRBD2 on 5 matching bases. V was shortened by 0 bases and J by 10 bases, with 14 bases between the two germline ends. The CDR3 has 14 residues. Germline-derived CDR1 and CDR2 are SGDLS and YYNGEE. CDR3 sequence (DNA): TGTGCCAGCAGCGTAGGACCGGGTTCGGGGGAGCAGTTCTTC. Its translation: CASSVGPGSGEQFF.

This chain links TRBV24-1 with TRBJ1-1; weak D call: TRBD1 (6 bases). CDR1 is KGHDR and CDR2 is SFDVKD in the germline V gene. Deletions cut 3 bases from V and 3 bases from J, with 13 bases between. The CDR3 covers 15 residues. The CDR3 DNA sequence: TGTGCCACCAGTGATACCGGTAGGGGGTACACTGAAGCTTTCTTT. It encodes CATSDTGRGYTEAFF.

This clone came up a few times. The chain has TRBV4-1 and TRBJ1-2, with TRBD1 matching over 9 bases. V lost 7 bases to trimming and J lost 6 bases; unmatched junction nucleotides: 12. CDR1 is MGHRA and CDR2 is YSYEKL in the germline V gene. The CDR3 length is 15 residues. CDR3 in DNA: TGCGCCAGCACCATCCTGGGGGGACAGGGAGATGGCTACACCTTC. It translates to CASTILGGQGDGYTF.

This clone was seen a single time. This rearrangement joins TRBV30 to TRBJ2-2, with unresolved D. The CDR3 spans 14 residues. CDR1 GTSNPN and CDR2 SVGIG come from the germline V gene (reference sequence). Trimming removed 0 bases at V and 4 bases at J, with 9 bases between. The CDR3 nucleotides read TGTGCCTGGAGTGTATCGCCGGTCACCGGGGAGCTGTTTTTT. It is translated as CAWSVSPVTGELFF.

The chain uses TRBV10-3 and TRBJ1-1; D gene unclear. The CDR3 contains 13 residues. The V end lost 3 bases, the J end lost 4 bases, and 9 bases lay between the germline ends. In germline, CDR1 is ENHRY, CDR2 SYGVKD. The CDR3 sequence: CAISDRKSTEAFF. DNA of the CDR3: TGTGCCATCAGTGATAGAAAGTCCACTGAAGCTTTCTTT.